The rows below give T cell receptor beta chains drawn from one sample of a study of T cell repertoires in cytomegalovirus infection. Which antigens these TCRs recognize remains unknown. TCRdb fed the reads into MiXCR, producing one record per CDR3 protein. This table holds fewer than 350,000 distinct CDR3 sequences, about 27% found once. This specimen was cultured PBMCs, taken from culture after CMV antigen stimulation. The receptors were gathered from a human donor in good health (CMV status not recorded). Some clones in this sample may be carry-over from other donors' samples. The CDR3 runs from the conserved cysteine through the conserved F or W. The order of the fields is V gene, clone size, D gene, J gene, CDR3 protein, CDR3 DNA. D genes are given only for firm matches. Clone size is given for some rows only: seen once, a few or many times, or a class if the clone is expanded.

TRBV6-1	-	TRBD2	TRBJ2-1	CASNNPGTMYNEQFF	TGTGCCAGCAACAATCCCGGGACTATGTACAATGAGCAGTTCTTC
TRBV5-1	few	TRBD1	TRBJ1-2	CASSLATGRSYGYTF	TGCGCCAGCAGCTTGGCGACAGGGAGGTCCTATGGCTACACCTTC
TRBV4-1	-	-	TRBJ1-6	CASSQVPGPNSPLHF	TGCGCCAGCAGCCAAGTACCAGGGCCCAATTCACCCCTCCACTTT
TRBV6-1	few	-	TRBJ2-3	CASRRMDTQYF	TGTGCCAGCCGCCGGATGGATACGCAGTATTTT
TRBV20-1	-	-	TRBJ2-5	CSAMHSSQETQYF	TGCAGTGCGATGCACAGCTCCCAAGAGACCCAGTACTTC
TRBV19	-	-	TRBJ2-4	CASSPTQNIQYF	TGTGCCAGTAGTCCCACTCAAAACATTCAGTACTTC
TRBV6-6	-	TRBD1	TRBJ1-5	CASSVQGQARGLSNQPQHF	TGTGCCAGCAGTGTGCAAGGACAGGCCCGGGGTCTAAGCAATCAGCCCCAGCATTTT
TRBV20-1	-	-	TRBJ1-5	CSAGGRFDSNQPQHF	TGCAGTGCTGGGGGACGTTTTGATAGCAATCAGCCCCAGCATTTT
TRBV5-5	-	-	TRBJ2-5	CASSLDGGFQETQYF	TGTGCCAGCAGCTTGGACGGGGGCTTCCAAGAGACCCAGTACTTC
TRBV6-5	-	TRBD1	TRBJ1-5	CASSYTSGQHSNQPQHF	TGTGCCAGCAGTTACACGTCGGGACAGCATAGCAATCAGCCCCAGCATTTT
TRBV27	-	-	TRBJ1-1	CASTSGAGTEAFF	TGTGCCAGCACCTCGGGGGCAGGCACTGAAGCTTTCTTT
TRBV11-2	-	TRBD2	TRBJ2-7	CASSFLAGKDEQYF	TGTGCCAGCAGCTTCCTAGCGGGAAAGGACGAGCAGTACTTC
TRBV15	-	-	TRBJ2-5	CATSRGVGSKGMEIQYF	TGTGCCACCAGCAGGGGGGTCGGGAGTAAGGGTATGGAGATCCAGTACTTC
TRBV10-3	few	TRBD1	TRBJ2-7	CAINLGQGEGSEQYF	TGTGCCATCAATCTAGGACAGGGCGAAGGAAGCGAGCAGTACTTC
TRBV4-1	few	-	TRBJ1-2	CASSQETRSYGYTF	TGCGCCAGCAGCCAAGAAACCCGGAGCTATGGCTACACCTTC
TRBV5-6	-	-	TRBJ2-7	CASSLGQIGSYEQYF	TGTGCCAGCAGCTTGGGTCAGATCGGCTCCTACGAGCAGTACTTC
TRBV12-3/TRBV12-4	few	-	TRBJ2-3	CASSYQGGTDTQYF	TGTGCCAGCAGTTACCAGGGAGGTACAGATACGCAGTATTTT
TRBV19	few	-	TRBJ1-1	CASSIIERNTEAFF	TGTGCCAGTAGTATAATAGAGAGGAACACTGAAGCTTTCTTT
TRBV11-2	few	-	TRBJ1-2	CASSSLGVGDYGYTF	TGTGCCAGCAGCTCCCTAGGTGTTGGGGACTATGGCTACACCTTC
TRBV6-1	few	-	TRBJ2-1	CAIADVFYNEQFF	TGTGCCATCGCAGACGTATTTTACAATGAGCAGTTCTTC
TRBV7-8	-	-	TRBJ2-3	CASSLMDGRADTQYF	TGTGCCAGCAGCTTAATGGACGGTCGAGCAGATACGCAGTATTTT
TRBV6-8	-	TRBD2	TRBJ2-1	CASRGGLAGMGEQFF	TGTGCCAGCAGGGGGGGACTAGCGGGAATGGGTGAGCAGTTCTTC
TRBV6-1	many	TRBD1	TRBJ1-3	CASRGTGVRGGNTIYF	TGTGCCAGCAGAGGGACAGGGGTTCGGGGTGGAAACACCATATATTTT
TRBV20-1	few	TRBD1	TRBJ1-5	CSAGLTGGIDQPQHF	TGCAGTGCTGGCCTGACAGGGGGCATAGATCAGCCCCAGCATTTT
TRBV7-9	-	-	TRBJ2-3	CASSPGLDPDTQYF	TGTGCCAGCAGCCCGGGCCTTGACCCAGATACGCAGTATTTT
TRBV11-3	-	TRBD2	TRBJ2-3	CASSSGLAGRDTQYF	TGTGCCAGCAGCTCGGGACTAGCGGGGAGAGATACGCAGTATTTT
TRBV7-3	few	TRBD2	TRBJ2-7	CASSSGTSTTRSYEQYF	TGTGCCAGCAGCTCCGGGACTAGCACCACACGCTCCTACGAGCAGTACTTC
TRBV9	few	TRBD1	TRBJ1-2	CASSVALGQDYGYTF	TGTGCCAGCAGCGTAGCCCTGGGACAGGACTATGGCTACACCTTC
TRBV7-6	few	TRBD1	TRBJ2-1	CASSLGTDLNEQFF	TGTGCCAGCAGCCTCGGGACAGACCTCAATGAGCAGTTCTTC
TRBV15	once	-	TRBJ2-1	CATSRATTGTYNEQFF	TGTGCCACCAGCAGAGCGACGACAGGCACCTACAATGAGCAGTTCTTC
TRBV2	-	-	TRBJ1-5	CASSGVTGSGEPQHF	TGTGCCAGCAGCGGGGTGACGGGCTCGGGGGAGCCCCAGCATTTT
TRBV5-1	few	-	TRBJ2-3	CASSLDRTTDTQYF	TGCGCCAGCAGCCTGGACAGAACCACAGATACGCAGTATTTT
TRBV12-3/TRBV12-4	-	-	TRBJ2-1	CASTSDQGVQFF	TGTGCCAGCACCTCGGACCAGGGTGTGCAGTTCTTC
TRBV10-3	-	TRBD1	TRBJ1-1	CAIRGQGHTEAFF	TGTGCCATAAGGGGACAGGGCCACACTGAAGCTTTCTTT
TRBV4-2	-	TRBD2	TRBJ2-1	CASSLLLAGGPGGEQFF	TGTGCCAGCAGCCTCCTCCTAGCGGGAGGCCCGGGGGGGGAGCAGTTCTTC
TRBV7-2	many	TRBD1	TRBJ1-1	CASSAGGGVVTEAFF	TGTGCCAGCAGCGCAGGGGGCGGTGTGGTCACTGAAGCTTTCTTT
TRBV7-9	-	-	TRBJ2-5	CASSLPLPDSETQYF	TGTGCCAGCAGCTTACCCCTACCGGACAGTGAGACCCAGTACTTC
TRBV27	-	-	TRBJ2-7	CASSPSLAGAQYEQYF	TGTGCCAGCAGTCCGTCCCTTGCGGGGGCCCAATACGAGCAGTACTTC
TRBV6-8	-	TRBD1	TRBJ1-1	CASSYGYRGTEAFF	TGTGCCAGCAGTTACGGGTACAGGGGAACTGAAGCTTTCTTT
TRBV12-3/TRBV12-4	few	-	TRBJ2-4	CASSPWGTPGSMAKNIQYF	TGTGCCAGCAGTCCCTGGGGCACCCCAGGGAGTATGGCCAAAAACATTCAGTACTTC
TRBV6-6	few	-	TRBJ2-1	CASSSGRANLNEQFF	TGTGCCAGCAGTTCCGGGCGCGCTAACCTCAATGAGCAGTTCTTC
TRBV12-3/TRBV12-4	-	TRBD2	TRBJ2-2	CASSGLAGVTGELFF	TGTGCCAGCAGTGGACTAGCGGGAGTCACCGGGGAGCTGTTTTTT
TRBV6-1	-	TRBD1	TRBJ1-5	CASLKGGGSNQPQHF	TGTGCCAGCTTAAAAGGGGGCGGTAGCAATCAGCCCCAGCATTTT
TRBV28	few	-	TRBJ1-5	CASVPRRNGNQPQHF	TGTGCCAGCGTTCCAAGGAGGAATGGCAATCAGCCCCAGCATTTT
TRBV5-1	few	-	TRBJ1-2	CASSEQGSYGYTF	TGCGCCAGCAGTGAACAGGGAAGCTATGGCTACACCTTC
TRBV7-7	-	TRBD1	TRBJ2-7	CASSPGQGNYEQYF	TGTGCCAGCAGCCCGGGACAGGGAAACTACGAGCAGTACTTC
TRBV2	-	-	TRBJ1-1	CASSGQANTEAFF	TGTGCCAGCAGTGGACAGGCGAACACTGAAGCTTTCTTT
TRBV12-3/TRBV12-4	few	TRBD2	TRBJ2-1	CASITGTTLSSYNEQFF	TGTGCCAGCATCACGGGGACTACCCTGAGCTCCTACAATGAGCAGTTCTTC
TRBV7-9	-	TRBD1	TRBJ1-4	CASSLHVGQGAFNEKLFF	TGTGCCAGCAGCTTACATGTCGGGCAGGGGGCTTTTAATGAAAAACTGTTTTTT
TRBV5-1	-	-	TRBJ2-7	CASSKPQGRTYEQYF	TGCGCCAGCAGTAAGCCCCAGGGGAGGACCTACGAGCAGTACTTC